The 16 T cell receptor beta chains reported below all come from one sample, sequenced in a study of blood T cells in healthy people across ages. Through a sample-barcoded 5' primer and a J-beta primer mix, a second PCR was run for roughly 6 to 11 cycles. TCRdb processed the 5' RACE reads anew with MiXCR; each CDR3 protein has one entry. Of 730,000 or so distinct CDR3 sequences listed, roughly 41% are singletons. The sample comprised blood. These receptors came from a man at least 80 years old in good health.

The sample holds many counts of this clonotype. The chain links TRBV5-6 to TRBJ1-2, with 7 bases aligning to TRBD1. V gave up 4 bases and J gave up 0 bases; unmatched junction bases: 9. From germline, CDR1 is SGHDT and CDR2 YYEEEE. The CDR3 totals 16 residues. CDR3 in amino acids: CASSPGLGTANYGYTF. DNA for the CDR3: TGTGCCAGCAGCCCGGGACTCGGGACAGCTAACTATGGCTACACCTTC.

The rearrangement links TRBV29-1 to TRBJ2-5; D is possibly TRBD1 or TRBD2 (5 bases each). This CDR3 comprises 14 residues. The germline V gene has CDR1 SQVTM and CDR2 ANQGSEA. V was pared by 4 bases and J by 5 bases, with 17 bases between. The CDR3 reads CSVAFGAGRETQYF. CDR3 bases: TGCAGCGTTGCATTCGGGGCAGGTCGGGAGACCCAGTACTTC.

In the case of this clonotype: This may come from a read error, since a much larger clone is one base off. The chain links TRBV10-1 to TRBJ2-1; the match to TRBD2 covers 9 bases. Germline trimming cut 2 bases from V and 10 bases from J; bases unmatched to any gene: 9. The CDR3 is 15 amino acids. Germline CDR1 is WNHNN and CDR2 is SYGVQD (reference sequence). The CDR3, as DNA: TGCGCCAGCAGTGAGGGGGTAGCGGGAGTCGAGGAGCAGTTCTTC. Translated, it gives CASSEGVAGVEEQFF.

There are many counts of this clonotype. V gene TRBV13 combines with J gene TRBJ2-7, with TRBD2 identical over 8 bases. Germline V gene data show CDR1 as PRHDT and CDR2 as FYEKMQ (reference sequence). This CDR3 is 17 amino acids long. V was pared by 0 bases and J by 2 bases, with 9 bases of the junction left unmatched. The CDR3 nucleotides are TGTGCCAGCAGCTTAGGCCTGATCGGACTAGCCACCTACGAGCAGTACTTC. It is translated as CASSLGLIGLATYEQYF.

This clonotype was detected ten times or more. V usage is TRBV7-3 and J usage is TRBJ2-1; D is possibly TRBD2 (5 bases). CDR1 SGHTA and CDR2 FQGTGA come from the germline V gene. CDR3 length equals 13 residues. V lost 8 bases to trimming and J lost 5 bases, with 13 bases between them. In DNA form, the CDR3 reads TGTGCCAGCGGTCGAGGGCAGGACAATGAGCAGTTCTTC. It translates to CASGRGQDNEQFF.

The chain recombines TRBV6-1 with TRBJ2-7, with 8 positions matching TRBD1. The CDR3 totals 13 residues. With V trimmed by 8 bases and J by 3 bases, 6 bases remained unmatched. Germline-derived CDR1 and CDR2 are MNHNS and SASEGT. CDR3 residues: CASSNRGIYEQYF. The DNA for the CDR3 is TGTGCCAGCTCCAACAGGGGGATCTACGAGCAGTACTTC.

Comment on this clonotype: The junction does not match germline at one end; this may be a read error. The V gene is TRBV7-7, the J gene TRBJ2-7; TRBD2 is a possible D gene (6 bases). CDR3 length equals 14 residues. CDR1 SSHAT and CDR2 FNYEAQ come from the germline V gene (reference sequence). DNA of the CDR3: TGTGCTAGCAGCGCGAAGGCGGGGAATTACGAGCAGTACTTC. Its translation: CASSAKAGNYEQYF. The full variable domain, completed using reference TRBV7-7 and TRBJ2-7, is GAGVSQSPRYKVTKRGQDVTLRCDPISSHATLYWYQQALGQGPEFLTYFNYEAQPDKSGLPSDRFSAERPEGSISTLTIQRTEQRDSAMYRCASSAKAGNYEQYFGPGTRLTVT.

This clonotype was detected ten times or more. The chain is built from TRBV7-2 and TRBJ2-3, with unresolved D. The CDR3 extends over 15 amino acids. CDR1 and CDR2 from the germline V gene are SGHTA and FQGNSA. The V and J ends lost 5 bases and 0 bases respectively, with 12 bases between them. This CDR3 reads CASSARESSTDTQYF. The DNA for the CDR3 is TGTGCCAGCAGCGCAAGAGAATCTAGCACAGATACGCAGTATTTT. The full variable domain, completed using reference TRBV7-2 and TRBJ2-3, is GAGVSQSPSNKVTEKGKDVELRCDPISGHTALYWYRQSLGQGLEFLIYFQGNSAPDKSGLPSDRFSAERTGGSVSTLTIQRTQQEDSAVYLCASSARESSTDTQYFGPGTRLTVL.

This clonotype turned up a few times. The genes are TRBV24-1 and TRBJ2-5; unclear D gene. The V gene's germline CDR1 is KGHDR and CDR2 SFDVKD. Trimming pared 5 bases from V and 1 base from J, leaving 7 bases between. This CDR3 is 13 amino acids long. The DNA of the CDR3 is TGTGCCACCAGTGCCCGCACCCAAGAGACCCAGTACTTC. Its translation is CATSARTQETQYF.

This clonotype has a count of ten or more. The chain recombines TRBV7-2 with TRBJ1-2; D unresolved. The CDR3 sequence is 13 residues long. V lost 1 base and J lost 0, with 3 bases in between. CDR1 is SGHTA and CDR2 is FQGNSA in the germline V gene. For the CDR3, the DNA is TGTGCCAGCAGCTTAGGGCCTAACTATGGCTACACCTTC. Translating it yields CASSLGPNYGYTF.

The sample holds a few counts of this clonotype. CDR3 bases: TGTGCCAGCAGCTTTTGGTCAGGGGGAGGAGAGACCCAGTACTTC. Translation: CASSFWSGGGETQYF. The V and J genes are TRBV5-6 and TRBJ2-5, with D possibly being TRBD1 (7 bases). This CDR3 contains 15 residues. The germline CDR1 and CDR2 sequences are SGHDT and YYEEEE. V lost 2 bases and J lost 4, with 15 bases in between.

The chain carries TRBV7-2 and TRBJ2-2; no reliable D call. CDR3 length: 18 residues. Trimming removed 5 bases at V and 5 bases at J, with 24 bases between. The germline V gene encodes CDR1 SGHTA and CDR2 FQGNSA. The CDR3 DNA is TGTGCCAGCAGCCCTCCCCCCAGCTCTGGGTTCAAAACCGGGGAGCTGTTTTTT. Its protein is CASSPPPSSGFKTGELFF. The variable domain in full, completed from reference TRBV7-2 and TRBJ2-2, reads GAGVSQSPSNKVTEKGKDVELRCDPISGHTALYWYRQSLGQGLEFLIYFQGNSAPDKSGLPSDRFSAERTGGSVSTLTIQRTQQEDSAVYLCASSPPPSSGFKTGELFFGEGSRLTVL.

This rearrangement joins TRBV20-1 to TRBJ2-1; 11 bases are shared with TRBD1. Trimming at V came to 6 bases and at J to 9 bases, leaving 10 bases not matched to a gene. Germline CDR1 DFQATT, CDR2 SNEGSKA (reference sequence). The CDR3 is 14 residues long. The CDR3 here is CSAAWTGGKGEQFF. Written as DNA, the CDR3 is TGCAGTGCCGCTTGGACAGGGGGCAAGGGTGAGCAGTTCTTC.

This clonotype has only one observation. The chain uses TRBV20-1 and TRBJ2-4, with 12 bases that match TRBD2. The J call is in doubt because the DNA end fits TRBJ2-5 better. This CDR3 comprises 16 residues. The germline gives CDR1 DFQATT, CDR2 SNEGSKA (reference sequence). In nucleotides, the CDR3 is TGCAGTGCTACCCCCCTGACTAGCGGGAGAGGAGAGACCCAGTACTTC. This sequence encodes CSATPLTSGRGETQYF.

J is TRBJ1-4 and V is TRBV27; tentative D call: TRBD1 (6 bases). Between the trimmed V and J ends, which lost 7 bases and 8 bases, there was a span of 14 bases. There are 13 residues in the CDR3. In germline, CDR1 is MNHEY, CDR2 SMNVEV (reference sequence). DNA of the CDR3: TGTGCCAGCACCCACAGGGATTCGGAAAAACTGTTTTTT. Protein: CASTHRDSEKLFF.

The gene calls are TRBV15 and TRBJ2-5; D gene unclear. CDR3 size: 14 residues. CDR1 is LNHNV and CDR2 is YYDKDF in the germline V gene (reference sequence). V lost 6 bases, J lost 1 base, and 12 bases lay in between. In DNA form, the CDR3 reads TGTGCCACCAGGAGCAGGAAGGGCCAAGAGACCCAGTACTTC. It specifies CATRSRKGQETQYF.